This T cell receptor beta chain was identified in a study of neurological immune-mediated disorders. Study outcomes and limitations: Multiple sclerosis, the disease with the least TCR clonal expansion, fell below healthy controls, whereas HTLV-1-associated myelopathy showed the most.

The CDR3 runs 13 residues. Germline V CDR1 and CDR2: SQVTM, ANQGSEA. The junction had 6 bases not matched to a gene; V was cut back by 7 bases and J by 3 bases. A 10-nucleotide random UMI tagged transcripts in template-switch 5'RACE cDNA synthesis. Each CDR3 protein gets one entry after TCRdb re-called the 5' RACE reads with MiXCR. This sample yields more than 30,000 distinct CDR3 sequences, of which 10% to 15% are seen a single time; roughly 2.2% belongs to the top ten. This clonotype was counted many times. The antigen remains undetermined. Described time point: longitudinal time-point 2. The unsorted libraries originated from 2 million PBMCs kept at -80 C.

The sequence was collected from a woman in her thirties or forties in good health. Sequencing was carried out using PBMCs. The chain links TRBV29-1 to TRBJ1-2; 9 positions match TRBD1. CDR3 in amino acids: CSGGTGSDYGYTF. In nucleotides, the CDR3 is TGCAGCGGTGGGACAGGGTCGGACTATGGCTACACCTTC.